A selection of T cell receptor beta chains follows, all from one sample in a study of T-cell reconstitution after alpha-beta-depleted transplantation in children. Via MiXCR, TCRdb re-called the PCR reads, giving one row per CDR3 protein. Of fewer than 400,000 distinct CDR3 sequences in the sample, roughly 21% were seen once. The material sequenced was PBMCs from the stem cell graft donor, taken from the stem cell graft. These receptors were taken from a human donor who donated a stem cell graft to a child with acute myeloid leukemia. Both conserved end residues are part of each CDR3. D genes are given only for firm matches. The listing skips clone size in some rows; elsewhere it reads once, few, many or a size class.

CDR3nt: TGTGCCAGCAGCTTGGCCGACTATGAGCAGTTCTTC
CDR3aa: CASSLADYEQFF
v_gene: TRBV5-6
d_gene: .
j_gene: TRBJ2-1
len: 12
abundance: .

CDR3nt: TGTGCCAGCAGCCAACCCGGACTAGCCATCTCCTACAATGAGCAGTTCTTC
CDR3aa: CASSQPGLAISYNEQFF
v_gene: TRBV3-1
d_gene: TRBD2
j_gene: TRBJ2-1
len: 17
abundance: .

CDR3nt: TGTGCCAGCAGCTTATCCCAGGGGGTGAGCGGGGAGCTGTTTTTT
CDR3aa: CASSLSQGVSGELFF
v_gene: TRBV7-2
d_gene: TRBD1
j_gene: TRBJ2-2
len: 15
abundance: few

CDR3nt: TGTGCCAGCACCAACGAGGGACAGGCAACCTATGGCTACACCTTC
CDR3aa: CASTNEGQATYGYTF
v_gene: TRBV6-1
d_gene: TRBD1
j_gene: TRBJ1-2
len: 15
abundance: .

CDR3nt: TGCAGCGCCGACAGGCGCCTCGATGGCTACACCTTC
CDR3aa: CSADRRLDGYTF
v_gene: TRBV29-1
d_gene: .
j_gene: TRBJ1-2
len: 12
abundance: .

CDR3nt: TGTGCCAGCGAACGGCAGGGGGACGAGCAGTACTTC
CDR3aa: CASERQGDEQYF
v_gene: TRBV2
d_gene: TRBD1
j_gene: TRBJ2-7
len: 12
abundance: .

CDR3nt: TGTGCCAGCAGGTCCACGTTTCTCTATAATGGCTACACCTTC
CDR3aa: CASRSTFLYNGYTF
v_gene: TRBV12-3/TRBV12-4
d_gene: .
j_gene: TRBJ1-2
len: 14
abundance: few

CDR3nt: TGCGCCAGCAGTGAGTTAGCGAACAATGAGCAGTTCTTC
CDR3aa: CASSELANNEQFF
v_gene: TRBV10-2
d_gene: .
j_gene: TRBJ2-1
len: 13
abundance: .

CDR3nt: TGTGCCAGTAGTATTCCGTGGAGCTCCTACAATGAGCAGTTCTTC
CDR3aa: CASSIPWSSYNEQFF
v_gene: TRBV19
d_gene: .
j_gene: TRBJ2-1
len: 15
abundance: few

CDR3nt: TGTGCCTCCCACGGGGGGGACAGAACATACAATGAGCAGTTCTTC
CDR3aa: CASHGGDRTYNEQFF
v_gene: TRBV10-3
d_gene: .
j_gene: TRBJ2-1
len: 15
abundance: .

CDR3nt: TGTGCCAGCAGGTCCACAGATACGCAGTATTTT
CDR3aa: CASRSTDTQYF
v_gene: TRBV2
d_gene: .
j_gene: TRBJ2-3
len: 11
abundance: many

CDR3nt: TGTGCCAGCGCCCTCCTGGCTAGCGTGTACGAGCAGTACTTC
CDR3aa: CASALLASVYEQYF
v_gene: TRBV28
d_gene: .
j_gene: TRBJ2-7
len: 14
abundance: .

CDR3nt: TGTGCCAGCAGTTTAACGGGAGTGGGGAATGAGCAGTTCTTC
CDR3aa: CASSLTGVGNEQFF
v_gene: TRBV27
d_gene: .
j_gene: TRBJ2-1
len: 14
abundance: .

CDR3nt: TGTGCCAGCAGTTTAGATTCGAGCAATCAGCCCCAGCATTTT
CDR3aa: CASSLDSSNQPQHF
v_gene: TRBV12-3/TRBV12-4
d_gene: .
j_gene: TRBJ1-5
len: 14
abundance: .

CDR3nt: TGTGCTAGCAGCTTAGGACGGTCAGAGACCCAGTACTTC
CDR3aa: CASSLGRSETQYF
v_gene: TRBV7-7
d_gene: .
j_gene: TRBJ2-5
len: 13
abundance: few

CDR3nt: TGTGCCAGCAGCCTAAAGCAAGTGTATTTT
CDR3aa: CASSLKQVYF
v_gene: TRBV7-2
d_gene: .
j_gene: TRBJ2-3
len: 10
abundance: many

CDR3nt: TGTGCCAGCAGCTTTCTCCGGGAGCAGTACTTC
CDR3aa: CASSFLREQYF
v_gene: TRBV13
d_gene: .
j_gene: TRBJ2-7
len: 11
abundance: few

CDR3nt: TGCAGTGCTTACCCTCTGACGCAGGTCTCTGGAAACACCATATATTTT
CDR3aa: CSAYPLTQVSGNTIYF
v_gene: TRBV20-1
d_gene: .
j_gene: TRBJ1-3
len: 16
abundance: .

CDR3nt: TGCGCCAGCAGCCAAGAACCCAGCGGGAACCCCTACAATGAGCAGTTCTTC
CDR3aa: CASSQEPSGNPYNEQFF
v_gene: TRBV4-1
d_gene: TRBD2
j_gene: TRBJ2-1
len: 17
abundance: .

CDR3nt: TGTGCCAGCAGTCATTCACTAGCGTTCGAGCAGTACTTC
CDR3aa: CASSHSLAFEQYF
v_gene: TRBV6-2/TRBV6-3
d_gene: TRBD2
j_gene: TRBJ2-7
len: 13
abundance: .

CDR3nt: TGCAGCGTTGAGGATCCTAGCGGGAGGTCGTATGAGCAGTTCTTC
CDR3aa: CSVEDPSGRSYEQFF
v_gene: TRBV29-1
d_gene: TRBD2
j_gene: TRBJ2-1
len: 15
abundance: .

CDR3nt: TGCAGCGTTAAGGCCAGCAACTACGAGCAGTACTTC
CDR3aa: CSVKASNYEQYF
v_gene: TRBV29-1
d_gene: .
j_gene: TRBJ2-7
len: 12
abundance: many

CDR3nt: TGTGCCAGCAGTTTGACCCCCCAGGGCTTCTACGAGCAGTACTTC
CDR3aa: CASSLTPQGFYEQYF
v_gene: TRBV27
d_gene: .
j_gene: TRBJ2-7
len: 15
abundance: .

CDR3nt: TGTGCCAGCTCAGACCCAGCGGGAGGGCCCACAGATACGCAGTATTTT
CDR3aa: CASSDPAGGPTDTQYF
v_gene: TRBV18
d_gene: TRBD2
j_gene: TRBJ2-3
len: 16
abundance: .

CDR3nt: TGTGCCAGCAGTTTATCGGGCATACGAGGGACCCAGTACTTC
CDR3aa: CASSLSGIRGTQYF
v_gene: TRBV28
d_gene: .
j_gene: TRBJ2-5
len: 14
abundance: .

CDR3nt: TGTGCCAGCAGTTCAGCGGGAACGAACAATGAGCAGTTCTTC
CDR3aa: CASSSAGTNNEQFF
v_gene: TRBV28
d_gene: TRBD2
j_gene: TRBJ2-1
len: 14
abundance: few

CDR3nt: TGTGCCAGCAGCCAAGTCAGGGGAGGGTCAGCTTTCTTT
CDR3aa: CASSQVRGGSAFF
v_gene: TRBV3-1
d_gene: .
j_gene: TRBJ1-1
len: 13
abundance: .

CDR3nt: TGCAGCGTTGACCGACTAGCGTCACCGGCAGATACGCAGTATTTT
CDR3aa: CSVDRLASPADTQYF
v_gene: TRBV29-1
d_gene: TRBD2
j_gene: TRBJ2-3
len: 15
abundance: many

CDR3nt: TGTGCCAGCAGTTTAAGGGCGGGTTACAATGAGCAGTTCTTC
CDR3aa: CASSLRAGYNEQFF
v_gene: TRBV28
d_gene: .
j_gene: TRBJ2-1
len: 14
abundance: many

CDR3nt: TGTGCCACCAGCAGCCGACTAGCGGTCTACAATGAGCAGTTCTTC
CDR3aa: CATSSRLAVYNEQFF
v_gene: TRBV15
d_gene: TRBD2
j_gene: TRBJ2-1
len: 15
abundance: few

CDR3nt: TGCAGTGCTCTCTCGGGCTGGACTAGCGGAAATAGTCAGTTCTTC
CDR3aa: CSALSGWTSGNSQFF
v_gene: TRBV20-1
d_gene: TRBD2
j_gene: TRBJ2-1
len: 15
abundance: .

CDR3nt: TGTGCCAGCAGCTTGGCGACCGCGAATATCGCCAAAAACATTCAGTACTTC
CDR3aa: CASSLATANIAKNIQYF
v_gene: TRBV5-5
d_gene: .
j_gene: TRBJ2-4
len: 17
abundance: .

CDR3nt: TGTGCCAGCAGCAACCCGTTTAGCGGGGGGAACACCGGGGAGCTGTTTTTT
CDR3aa: CASSNPFSGGNTGELFF
v_gene: TRBV12-3/TRBV12-4
d_gene: TRBD2
j_gene: TRBJ2-2
len: 17
abundance: .

CDR3nt: TGTGCCAGCACCCAGGGGACTAGCGGAAACAATGAGCAGTTCTTC
CDR3aa: CASTQGTSGNNEQFF
v_gene: TRBV7-9
d_gene: TRBD2
j_gene: TRBJ2-1
len: 15
abundance: .

CDR3nt: TGCGCCAGCAGCCAAGATCTGCGGACAGCGTTCCCGCAGTTCTTC
CDR3aa: CASSQDLRTAFPQFF
v_gene: TRBV4-1
d_gene: .
j_gene: TRBJ2-1
len: 15
abundance: .

CDR3nt: TGCAGTGCTCCAATCACAGCGGCCAGCGCCTACAATGAGCAGTTCTTC
CDR3aa: CSAPITAASAYNEQFF
v_gene: TRBV20-1
d_gene: .
j_gene: TRBJ2-1
len: 16
abundance: many

CDR3nt: TGTGCCAGCAGCGAAGCGGGCAGGTTTGGCACAGATACGCAGTATTTT
CDR3aa: CASSEAGRFGTDTQYF
v_gene: TRBV11-2
d_gene: .
j_gene: TRBJ2-3
len: 16
abundance: .

CDR3nt: TGTGCCAGCAGACCTCGACTAGCGGGCCTATCCTACAATGAGCAGTTCTTC
CDR3aa: CASRPRLAGLSYNEQFF
v_gene: TRBV6-1
d_gene: TRBD2
j_gene: TRBJ2-1
len: 17
abundance: .

CDR3nt: TGTGCCAGCAGTTATTATATCACTAATGAAAAACTGTTTTTT
CDR3aa: CASSYYITNEKLFF
v_gene: TRBV28
d_gene: .
j_gene: TRBJ1-4
len: 14
abundance: .

CDR3nt: TGCAGTGCTAGTTTTACCAGGGTCGGGACGCAGTATTTT
CDR3aa: CSASFTRVGTQYF
v_gene: TRBV20-1
d_gene: .
j_gene: TRBJ2-3
len: 13
abundance: many

CDR3nt: TGTGCCAGCTCACCCGAGTTATCCTACGAGCAGTACTTC
CDR3aa: CASSPELSYEQYF
v_gene: TRBV18
d_gene: .
j_gene: TRBJ2-7
len: 13
abundance: .

CDR3nt: TGTGCCACCAGCTGGAGGACGGGTCACGGCGAGCAGTACTTC
CDR3aa: CATSWRTGHGEQYF
v_gene: TRBV15
d_gene: .
j_gene: TRBJ2-7
len: 14
abundance: .

CDR3nt: TGCGCCAGCAGCTTGGGGGGCGACGATGAGCAGTTCTTC
CDR3aa: CASSLGGDDEQFF
v_gene: TRBV5-1
d_gene: .
j_gene: TRBJ2-1
len: 13
abundance: .

CDR3nt: TGCAGTGCTAGGGGACAGAGGATCGATGGCTACACCTTC
CDR3aa: CSARGQRIDGYTF
v_gene: TRBV20-1
d_gene: TRBD1
j_gene: TRBJ1-2
len: 13
abundance: many

CDR3nt: TGTGCCAGCAGCCCGGGACAGGGGTGGCGGGAGACCCAGTACTTC
CDR3aa: CASSPGQGWRETQYF
v_gene: TRBV6-1
d_gene: TRBD1
j_gene: TRBJ2-5
len: 15
abundance: few